This T cell receptor (beta chain) was sequenced during a study of OX40 agonist ivuxolimab in advanced cancers. In the study overall: The costimulatory receptor OX40 (CD134) was targeted by ivuxolimab, a fully human IgG2 agonistic monoclonal antibody. Intravenous ivuxolimab was administered to patients every 2 weeks at six dose levels: 0.01, 0.1, 0.3, 1.5, 3 and 10 mg/kg. Among the 50 to 55 dose-escalation patients, around 19 had hepatocellular carcinoma, approximately 15 melanoma, 9 renal cell carcinoma and 9 head and neck cancer. The dose-escalation cohort was roughly 80% male with a mean age of around 64 years, ranging from about 23 to 85. Patients were allowed to have had prior anti-PD-1, anti-PD-L1 or anti-CTLA-4 therapy, and about 40% of the dose-escalation patients had been treated with checkpoint inhibitors. Partial responses occurred in three dose-escalation patients, of whom one had hepatocellular carcinoma and two had cutaneous melanoma. Peripheral TCRbeta sequencing aimed to test whether ivuxolimab altered TCR sequence diversity and caused clonal T-cell expansion. The paper describes the monotherapy dose-escalation part (N = 52 patients) of the phase I trial of ivuxolimab.

To sequence the TCRbeta CDR3 region, genomic DNA was isolated from the sorted cells. TCRbeta CDR3 regions were sequenced using the immunoSEQ Assay. TCRdb carries this immuneACCESS record with in-frame sequences only. Its versions omit some clonotypes, under half of them owing to an unresolved V gene in the studies checked, with the rest unexplained. This sample holds about 84,000 clones; around 85% were observed only once. The top ten clones comprise around 0.21% of the sample. The CDR3, from cysteine to phenylalanine, totals 17 residues. The entry retains the CDR3 DNA only, 51 bases that are in frame from base 1. Ends trimmed: V by 1 base, J by 6 bases; bases unmatched to a gene: 9. In the germline V gene, CDR1 corresponds to SGHTA and CDR2 to FQGNSA. The trial excluded patients who had a history of autoimmune disease or who were on systemic immunosuppression. Peripheral blood for TCR sequencing was collected from all dose cohorts at baseline, on cycle 4 day 1, and on cycle 7 day 1. Samples came from an open-label, multicenter, first-in-human phase I dose-escalation trial of ivuxolimab. The trial enrolled adults with locally advanced or metastatic head and neck squamous cell, hepatocellular, melanoma or renal cell carcinoma. Before TCR sequencing, CD4+ T cells and CD8+ T cells from peripheral blood were sorted into separate populations.

The paper's findings and limits, for the study overall: After ivuxolimab, more expanded clones were found on average in CD8+ T cells than in CD4+ T cells. At doses from 0.1 to 3.0 mg/kg, clonal expansion was seen in both CD4+ and CD8+ blood T cells between baseline and week 6. Low levels of normalized T-cell clonal expansion were also seen in some patients who did not respond. In the 0.1-3.0 mg/kg groups, partial responders had among the lowest normalized peripheral clonal expansion, particularly in CD8+ T cells. Which antigens the clonally expanded peripheral T cells were specific for was not determined.

In the case of this clone: Its antigen specificity is not known. Within one base of it there is no much larger clone, and no base qualities were kept.

This specimen consisted of CD4+ or CD8+ T cells sorted from blood, obtained in a trial of the OX40 agonist ivuxolimab. The chain is made from TRBV7-2 and TRBJ2-2; TRBD2 lines up with 9 middle nucleotides. This sequence was found in an adult with an advanced solid tumor such as melanoma, head and neck, liver or kidney cancer. The nucleotides are TGTGCCAGCAGCTTAGTAGGCGGTAGCGGGAGTTCCGGGGAGCTGTTTTTT. Its translation reads: CASSLVGGSGSSGELFF. The entire variable domain, with the stretches around the CDR3 drawn from the reference TRBV7-2 and TRBJ2-2 proteins, is GAGVSQSPSNKVTEKGKDVELRCDPISGHTALYWYRQSLGQGLEFLIYFQGNSAPDKSGLPSDRFSAERTGGSVSTLTIQRTQQEDSAVYLCASSLVGGSGSSGELFFGEGSRLTVL.